This T cell receptor beta chain was retrieved from a study of blood T cell repertoires in COVID-19. In the study overall: Collection of acute and convalescent COVID-19 samples took place in the United States, Italy and Spain.

Under the authors' procedure: The authors estimated nucleated cell counts from reference gene primer amplification. The repertoire was sequenced with immunoSEQ multiplex PCR; TCRdb's copy has only in-frame clones and lacks some. V and J calls and clone size are given by that table; D and trimming were obtained from the DNA. The sample gives hundreds of thousands of clones, roughly 90% of which show up once; 2.2% is in the top ten. CDR1 is SGHAT, CDR2 FQNNGV, per germline. This CDR3 has 18 residues. The J segment lost 8 bases and the V segment lost 7 bases, leaving 16 bases of the junction unmatched. The chain combines TRBV11-2 with TRBJ2-1; 14 positions match TRBD2. Material: peripheral blood. This sequence was found in a woman in her fifties or sixties with acute or convalescent COVID-19. CDR3 nucleotides: TGTGCCAGCACCACCTGGACTAGCGGGAGGTCCCGGGGGCATGAGCAGTTCTTC. Translating it yields CASTTWTSGRSRGHEQFF.